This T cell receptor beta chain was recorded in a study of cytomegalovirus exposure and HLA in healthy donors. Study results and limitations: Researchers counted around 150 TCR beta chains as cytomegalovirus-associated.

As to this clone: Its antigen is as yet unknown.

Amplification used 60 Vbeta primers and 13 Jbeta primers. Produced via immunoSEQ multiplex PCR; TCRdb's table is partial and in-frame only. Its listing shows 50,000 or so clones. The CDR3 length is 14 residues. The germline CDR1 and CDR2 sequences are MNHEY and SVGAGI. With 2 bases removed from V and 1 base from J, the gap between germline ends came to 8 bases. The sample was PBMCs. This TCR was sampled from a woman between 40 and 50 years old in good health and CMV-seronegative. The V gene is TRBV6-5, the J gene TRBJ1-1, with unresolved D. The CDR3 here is CASSYGRGNTEAFF. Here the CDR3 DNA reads TGTGCCAGCAGTTACGGGCGGGGGAACACTGAAGCTTTCTTT.